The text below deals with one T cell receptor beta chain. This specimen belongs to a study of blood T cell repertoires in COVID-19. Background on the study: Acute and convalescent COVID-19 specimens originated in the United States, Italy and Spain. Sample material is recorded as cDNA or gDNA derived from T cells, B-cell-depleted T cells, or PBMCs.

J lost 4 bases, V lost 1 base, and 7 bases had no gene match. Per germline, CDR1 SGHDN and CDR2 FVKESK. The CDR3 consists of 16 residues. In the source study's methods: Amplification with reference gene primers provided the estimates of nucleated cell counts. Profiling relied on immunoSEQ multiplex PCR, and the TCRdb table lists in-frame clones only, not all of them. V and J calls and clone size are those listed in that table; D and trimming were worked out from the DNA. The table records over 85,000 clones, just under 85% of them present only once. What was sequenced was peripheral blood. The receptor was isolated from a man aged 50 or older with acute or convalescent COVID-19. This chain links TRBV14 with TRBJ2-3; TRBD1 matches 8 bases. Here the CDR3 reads CASSQVYGQGPDTQYF. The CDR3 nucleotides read TGTGCCAGCAGCCAAGTCTACGGACAGGGTCCAGATACGCAGTATTTT.